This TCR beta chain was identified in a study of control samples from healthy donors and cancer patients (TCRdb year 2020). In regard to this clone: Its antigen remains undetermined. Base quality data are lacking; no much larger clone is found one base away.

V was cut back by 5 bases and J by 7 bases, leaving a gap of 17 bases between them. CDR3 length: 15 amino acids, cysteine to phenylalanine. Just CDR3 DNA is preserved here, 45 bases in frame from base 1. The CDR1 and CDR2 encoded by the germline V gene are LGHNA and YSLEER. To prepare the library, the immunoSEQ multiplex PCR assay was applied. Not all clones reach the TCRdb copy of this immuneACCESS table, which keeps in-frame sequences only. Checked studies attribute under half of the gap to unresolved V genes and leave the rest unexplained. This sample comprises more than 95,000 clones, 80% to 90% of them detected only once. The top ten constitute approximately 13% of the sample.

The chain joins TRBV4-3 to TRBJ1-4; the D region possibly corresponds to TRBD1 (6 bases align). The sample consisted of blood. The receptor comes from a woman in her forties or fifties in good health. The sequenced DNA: TGCGCCAGCAGCGTCGGGCAGGGGCGGAGTGAAAAACTGTTTTTT. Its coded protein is CASSVGQGRSEKLFF.